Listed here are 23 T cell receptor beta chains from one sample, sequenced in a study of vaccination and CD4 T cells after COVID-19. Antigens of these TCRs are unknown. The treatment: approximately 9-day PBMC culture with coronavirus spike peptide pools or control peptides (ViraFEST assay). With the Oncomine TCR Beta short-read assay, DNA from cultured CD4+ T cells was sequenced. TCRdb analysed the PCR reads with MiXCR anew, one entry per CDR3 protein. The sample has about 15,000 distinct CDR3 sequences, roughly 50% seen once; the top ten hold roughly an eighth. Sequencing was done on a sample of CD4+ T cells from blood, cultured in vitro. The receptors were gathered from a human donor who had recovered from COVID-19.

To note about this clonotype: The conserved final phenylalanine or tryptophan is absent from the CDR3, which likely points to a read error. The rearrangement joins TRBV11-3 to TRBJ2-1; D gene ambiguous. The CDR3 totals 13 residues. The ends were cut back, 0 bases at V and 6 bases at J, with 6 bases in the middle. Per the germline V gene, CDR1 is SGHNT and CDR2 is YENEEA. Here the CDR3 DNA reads TGTGCCAGCAGCTTAGATTCCGGCAATGAGCAGTTCTCC. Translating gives CASSLDSGNEQFS.

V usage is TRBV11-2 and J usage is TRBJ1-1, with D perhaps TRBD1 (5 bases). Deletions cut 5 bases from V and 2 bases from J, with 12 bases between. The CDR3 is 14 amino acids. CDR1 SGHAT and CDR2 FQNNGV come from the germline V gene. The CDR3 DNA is TGTGCCAGCAGCCTCGGGGGGAGTAACACTGAAGCTTTCTTT. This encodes CASSLGGSNTEAFF.

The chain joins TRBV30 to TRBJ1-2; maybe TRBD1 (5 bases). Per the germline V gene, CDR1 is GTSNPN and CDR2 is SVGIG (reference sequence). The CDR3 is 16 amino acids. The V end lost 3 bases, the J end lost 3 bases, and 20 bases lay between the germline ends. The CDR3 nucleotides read TGTGCCTGGAGAGTTCTCCCGGGACCGAGGTACTATGGCTACACCTTC. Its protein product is CAWRVLPGPRYYGYTF.

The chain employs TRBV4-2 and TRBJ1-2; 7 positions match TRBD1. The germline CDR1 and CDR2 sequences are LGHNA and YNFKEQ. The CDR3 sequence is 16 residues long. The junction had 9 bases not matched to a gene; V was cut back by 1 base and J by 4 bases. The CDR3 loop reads CASSQAGTETSYGYTF. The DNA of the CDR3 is TGTGCCAGCAGCCAAGCCGGGACAGAGACTTCCTATGGCTACACCTTC.

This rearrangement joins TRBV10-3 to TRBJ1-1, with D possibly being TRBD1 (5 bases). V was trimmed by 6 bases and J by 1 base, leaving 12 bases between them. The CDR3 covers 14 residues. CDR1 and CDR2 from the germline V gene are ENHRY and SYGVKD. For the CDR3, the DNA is TGTGCCATCAGCCGACAGAGGGGGAACACTGAAGCTTTCTTT. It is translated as CAISRQRGNTEAFF.

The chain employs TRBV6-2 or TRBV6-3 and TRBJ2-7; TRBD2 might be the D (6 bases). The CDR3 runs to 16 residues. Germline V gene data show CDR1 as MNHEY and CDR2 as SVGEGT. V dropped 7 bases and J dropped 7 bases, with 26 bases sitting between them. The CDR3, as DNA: TGTGCCAGCAAGACCATCCGAGGGGAAAGGGGAGGTGAGCAGTACTTC. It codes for CASKTIRGERGGEQYF.

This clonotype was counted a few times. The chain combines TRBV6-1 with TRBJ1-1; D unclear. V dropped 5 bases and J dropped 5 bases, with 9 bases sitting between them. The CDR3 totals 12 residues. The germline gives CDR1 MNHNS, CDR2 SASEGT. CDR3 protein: CASSRRGTEAFF. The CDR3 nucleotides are TGTGCCAGCAGTAGGCGAGGGACTGAAGCTTTCTTT.

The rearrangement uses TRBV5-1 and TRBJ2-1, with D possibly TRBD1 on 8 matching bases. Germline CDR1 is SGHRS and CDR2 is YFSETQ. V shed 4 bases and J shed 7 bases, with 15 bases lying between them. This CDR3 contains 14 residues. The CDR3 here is CASSLQGGINEQFF. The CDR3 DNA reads TGCGCCAGCAGCCTACAGGGGGGGATTAATGAGCAGTTCTTC.

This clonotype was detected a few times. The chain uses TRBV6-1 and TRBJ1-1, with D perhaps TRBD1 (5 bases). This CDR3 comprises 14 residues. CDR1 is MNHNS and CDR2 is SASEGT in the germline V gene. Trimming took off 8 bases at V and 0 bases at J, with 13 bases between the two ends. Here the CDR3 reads CASRKQALNTEAFF. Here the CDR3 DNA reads TGTGCCAGCCGGAAACAGGCTTTGAACACTGAAGCTTTCTTT.

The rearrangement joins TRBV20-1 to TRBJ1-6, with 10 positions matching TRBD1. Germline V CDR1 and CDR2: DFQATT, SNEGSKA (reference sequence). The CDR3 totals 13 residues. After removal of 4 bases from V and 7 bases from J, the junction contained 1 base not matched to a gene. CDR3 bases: TGCAGTGCTACGGACAGGGGGAATTCACCCCTCCACTTT. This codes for CSATDRGNSPLHF.

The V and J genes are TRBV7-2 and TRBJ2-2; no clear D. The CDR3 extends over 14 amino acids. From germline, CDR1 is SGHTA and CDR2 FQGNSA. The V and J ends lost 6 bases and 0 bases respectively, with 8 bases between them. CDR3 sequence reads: CASRVQTNTGELFF. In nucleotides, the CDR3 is TGTGCCAGCAGGGTACAGACGAACACCGGGGAGCTGTTTTTT.

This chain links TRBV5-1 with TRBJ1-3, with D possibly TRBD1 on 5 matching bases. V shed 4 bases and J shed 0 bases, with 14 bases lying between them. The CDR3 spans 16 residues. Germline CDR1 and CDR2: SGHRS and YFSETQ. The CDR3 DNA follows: TGCGCCAGCAGCAAGGGACCGCAGAACTCTGGAAACACCATATATTTT. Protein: CASSKGPQNSGNTIYF.

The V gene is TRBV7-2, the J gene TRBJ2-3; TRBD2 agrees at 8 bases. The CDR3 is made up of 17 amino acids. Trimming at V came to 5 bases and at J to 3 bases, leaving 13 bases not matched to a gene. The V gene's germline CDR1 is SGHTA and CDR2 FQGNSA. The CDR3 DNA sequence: TGTGCCAGCAGCCAAGATACCAGCGGGAGTCGGACAGATACGCAGTATTTT. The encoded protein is CASSQDTSGSRTDTQYF.

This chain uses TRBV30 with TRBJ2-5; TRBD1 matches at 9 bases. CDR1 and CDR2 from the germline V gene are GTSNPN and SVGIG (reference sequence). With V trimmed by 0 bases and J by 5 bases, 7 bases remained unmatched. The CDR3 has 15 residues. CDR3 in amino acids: CAWSVGTGRRETQYF. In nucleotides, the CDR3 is TGTGCCTGGAGTGTAGGGACAGGGAGGCGTGAGACCCAGTACTTC.

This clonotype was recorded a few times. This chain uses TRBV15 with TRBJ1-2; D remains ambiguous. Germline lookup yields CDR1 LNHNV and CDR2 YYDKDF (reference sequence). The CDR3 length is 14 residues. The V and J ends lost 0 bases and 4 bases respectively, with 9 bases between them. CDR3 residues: CATSRDWKAYGYTF. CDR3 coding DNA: TGTGCCACCAGCAGAGATTGGAAAGCCTATGGCTACACCTTC.

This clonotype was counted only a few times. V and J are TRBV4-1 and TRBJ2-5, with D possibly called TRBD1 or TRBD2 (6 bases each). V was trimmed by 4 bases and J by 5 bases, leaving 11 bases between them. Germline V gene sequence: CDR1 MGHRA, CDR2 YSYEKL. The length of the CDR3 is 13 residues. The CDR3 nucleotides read TGCGCCAGCAGCCGGGGGGCCAGGGAGACCCAGTACTTC. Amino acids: CASSRGARETQYF.

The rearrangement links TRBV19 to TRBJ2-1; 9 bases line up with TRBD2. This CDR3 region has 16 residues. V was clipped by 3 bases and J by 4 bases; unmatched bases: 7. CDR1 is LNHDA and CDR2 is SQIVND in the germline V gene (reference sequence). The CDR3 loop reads CASSITAGGVYNEQFF. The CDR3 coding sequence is TGTGCCAGTAGTATCACAGCGGGGGGAGTTTACAATGAGCAGTTCTTC.

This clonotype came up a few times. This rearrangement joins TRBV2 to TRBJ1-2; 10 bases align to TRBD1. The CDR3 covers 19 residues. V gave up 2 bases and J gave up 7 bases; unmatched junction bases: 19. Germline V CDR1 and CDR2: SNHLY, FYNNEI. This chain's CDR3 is CASSEHVLGQGSSFGGYTF. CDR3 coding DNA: TGTGCCAGCAGTGAACATGTCTTGGGACAGGGGTCATCATTCGGTGGCTACACCTTC.

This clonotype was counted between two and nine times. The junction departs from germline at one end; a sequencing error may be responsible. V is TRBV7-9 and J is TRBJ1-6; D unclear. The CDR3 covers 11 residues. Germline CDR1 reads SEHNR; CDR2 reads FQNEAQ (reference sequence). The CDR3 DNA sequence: TGTGCCAGCAGCCGCGATTCGCCCCTCCACTTT. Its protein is CASSRDSPLHF.

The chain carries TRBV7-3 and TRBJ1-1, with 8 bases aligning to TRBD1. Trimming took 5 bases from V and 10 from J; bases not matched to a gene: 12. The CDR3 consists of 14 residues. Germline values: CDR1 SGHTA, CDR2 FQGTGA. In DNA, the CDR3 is TGTGCCAGCAGCCCCAGGGGGCGAGGGGGAGCAGCTTTCTTT. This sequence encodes CASSPRGRGGAAFF.

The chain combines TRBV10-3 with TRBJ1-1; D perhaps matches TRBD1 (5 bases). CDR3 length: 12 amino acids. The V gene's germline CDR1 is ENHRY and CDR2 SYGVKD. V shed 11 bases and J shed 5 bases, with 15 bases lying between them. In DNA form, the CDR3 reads TGTGCCTCTAAGGAGCCAGGGACTGAAGCTTTCTTT. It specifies CASKEPGTEAFF.

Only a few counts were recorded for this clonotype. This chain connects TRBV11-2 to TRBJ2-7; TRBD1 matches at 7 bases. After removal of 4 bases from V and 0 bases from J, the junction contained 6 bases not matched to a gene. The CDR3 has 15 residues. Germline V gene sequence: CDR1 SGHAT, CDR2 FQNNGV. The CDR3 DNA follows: TGTGCCAGCAGCTCGCCGACAGGGAGCTCCTACGAGCAGTACTTC. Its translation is CASSSPTGSSYEQYF.

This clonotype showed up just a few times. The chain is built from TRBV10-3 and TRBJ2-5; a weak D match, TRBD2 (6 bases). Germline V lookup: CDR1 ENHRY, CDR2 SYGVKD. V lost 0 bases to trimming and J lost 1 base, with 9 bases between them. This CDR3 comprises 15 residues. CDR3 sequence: CAISESGGPQETQYF. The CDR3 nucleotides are TGTGCCATCAGTGAGTCTGGAGGGCCCCAAGAGACCCAGTACTTC.